Following are 26 T cell receptor beta chains from one sample sequenced in a study of blood T cell repertoires in COVID-19. Using immunoSEQ multiplex PCR, the repertoire was profiled, and TCRdb retains in-frame clones only, with some absent. This sample has 180,000 or so clones; approximately 83% occur once, and the top ten carry approximately 8%. Sequencing was done on a sample of peripheral blood. The receptors come from a man aged 60 to 69 with acute or convalescent COVID-19.

The chain couples TRBV9 to TRBJ2-7, with 7 bases that match TRBD2. Trimming at V came to 1 base and at J to 7 bases, leaving 5 bases not matched to a gene. Germline V gene data show CDR1 as SGDLS and CDR2 as YYNGEE. The CDR3 sequence is 13 residues long. The CDR3 sequence: CASSVQGGGEQYF. CDR3 DNA: TGTGCCAGCAGCGTACAGGGCGGGGGTGAGCAGTACTTC.

V is TRBV24-1 and J is TRBJ2-1; 9 nucleotides line up with TRBD1. Germline CDR1 reads KGHDR; CDR2 reads SFDVKD. This CDR3 is built from 16 residues. Trimming took 4 bases from V and 6 from J; bases not matched to a gene: 9. The CDR3 here is CATSDERTGAGNEQFF. The CDR3 bases are TGTGCCACCAGTGACGAAAGGACAGGGGCGGGCAATGAGCAGTTCTTC.

The chain employs TRBV10-3 and TRBJ1-1; tentatively, D is TRBD1 (6 bases). V was cut by 2 bases and J by 10 bases, with 14 bases left in between. The germline gives CDR1 ENHRY, CDR2 SYGVKD. The CDR3 consists of 13 residues. CDR3 sequence (DNA): TGTGCCATCAGTGAGGAAGGGGGAAGAGGAGCTTTCTTT. It specifies CAISEEGGRGAFF.

The chain employs TRBV5-1 and TRBJ1-1; D is unresolved. The ends were cut back, 0 bases at V and 1 base at J, with 7 bases in the middle. CDR3 length: 14 residues. Per germline, CDR1 SGHRS and CDR2 YFSETQ. The CDR3 bases are TGCGCCAGCAGCTTGGACTCCCAGAACACTGAAGCTTTCTTT. Translation: CASSLDSQNTEAFF.

The V and J genes are TRBV21-1 and TRBJ2-7; TRBD2 reflects the table's D call only, with no check against the DNA. TRBV21-1 is reported as a pseudogene. This CDR3 has 15 amino acids. The CDR3 loop is CASSKHHKEDYEQYF. DNA of the CDR3: TGTGCCAGCAGCAAACATCACAAGGAGGACTACGAGCAGTACTTC.

The CDR3 bases are TGTGCCAGCAGCTTAAGTCGGACAGGAAGGGGGAACACTGAAGCTTTCTTT. It codes for CASSLSRTGRGNTEAFF. The chain links TRBV7-8 to TRBJ1-1, with 7 bases that match TRBD1. The CDR3 contains 17 residues. V trimming: 2 bases; J trimming: 1 base; junction bases outside the gene matches: 10. Germline values: CDR1 SGHVS, CDR2 FQNEAQ.

This chain links TRBV5-1 with TRBJ2-3; D uncertain. Per the germline V gene, CDR1 is SGHRS and CDR2 is YFSETQ. The CDR3 runs 15 residues. The V end lost 0 bases, the J end lost 0 bases, and 8 bases lay between the germline ends. The CDR3 spells CASSLDGYSTDTQYF. In nucleotides, the CDR3 is TGCGCCAGCAGCTTGGACGGGTACAGCACAGATACGCAGTATTTT.

The chain recombines TRBV6-1 with TRBJ1-2; 12 bases fit TRBD1. This CDR3 comprises 15 residues. Unmatched junction bases numbered 4, after V lost 3 bases and J lost 5 bases. Per germline, CDR1 MNHNS and CDR2 SASEGT. The CDR3 DNA reads TGTGCCAGCAGTGAGGGACAGGGGGCAGGGTATGGCTACACCTTC. This sequence encodes CASSEGQGAGYGYTF.

The J gene is TRBJ1-6, the V gene TRBV2, with D unresolved. CDR3 length: 11 amino acids. Germline lookup yields CDR1 SNHLY and CDR2 FYNNEI. The V end was cut by 6 bases, the J end by 5 bases, with 2 bases between. CDR3 amino acids: CASSDNSPLHF. In DNA form, the CDR3 reads TGTGCCAGCAGCGATAATTCACCCCTCCACTTT.

The chain carries TRBV7-3 and TRBJ1-2; possibly TRBD1 for D (5 bases). Germline V gene data show CDR1 as SGHTA and CDR2 as FQGTGA. Trimming cost V 3 bases and J 2 bases, with 13 bases left between them. CDR3 length: 15 amino acids. CDR3 residues: CASSFSGSANYGYTF. The CDR3 DNA reads as TGTGCCAGCAGCTTTTCAGGGTCGGCCAACTATGGCTACACCTTC.

In DNA form, the CDR3 reads TGCGCCAGCAGCTTCGTAACAGGGGCCACTGAAGCTTTCTTT. It encodes CASSFVTGATEAFF. The chain links TRBV5-1 to TRBJ1-1, with 7 bases matching TRBD1. The trim removed 2 bases at V and 4 bases at J, leaving 5 bases unmatched. CDR3 length equals 14 residues. Germline V gene data show CDR1 as SGHRS and CDR2 as YFSETQ.

The chain carries TRBV18 and TRBJ2-1; 8 nucleotides agree with TRBD1. V gave up 3 bases and J gave up 6 bases; unmatched junction bases: 7. The CDR3 has 15 amino acids. Germline V gene sequence: CDR1 KGHSH, CDR2 LQKENI. The CDR3 DNA sequence: TGTGCCAGCTCACCCGGACAGGGTATAGGCAATGAGCAGTTCTTC. Translation: CASSPGQGIGNEQFF.

This clone was seen more than once but under ten times. The chain couples TRBV28 to TRBJ1-4; 8 bases map to TRBD1. CDR1 MDHEN and CDR2 SYDVKM come from the germline V gene. CDR3 length: 14 amino acids. J lost 9 bases, V lost 5 bases, and 8 bases had no gene match. Here the CDR3 DNA reads TGTGCCAGCAGTCCCCCGGGACAGGTGCAAAAACTGTTTTTT. As protein: CASSPPGQVQKLFF.

This clone was observed a few times. This sequence joins TRBV7-3 and TRBJ2-1; 9 bases agree with TRBD1. Per the germline V gene, CDR1 is SGHTA and CDR2 is FQGTGA. This CDR3 has 15 amino acids. The V segment lost 5 bases and the J segment 4 bases; nucleotides outside the gene matches: 6. The CDR3 reads CASSQDRGPYNEQFF. The CDR3 coding sequence is TGTGCCAGCAGCCAGGACAGGGGCCCATACAATGAGCAGTTCTTC. Combining the CDR3 with reference TRBV7-3 and TRBJ2-1 gives the whole variable domain GAGVSQTPSNKVTEKGKYVELRCDPISGHTALYWYRQSLGQGPEFLIYFQGTGAADDSGLPNDRFFAVRPEGSVSTLKIQRTERGDSAVYLCASSQDRGPYNEQFFGPGTRLTVL.

CDR3 nucleotides: TGTGCCACCAGCAGAGATCGCGCAGATACGCAGTATTTT. This encodes CATSRDRADTQYF. The gene calls are TRBV15 and TRBJ2-3; D ambiguous. Germline CDR1 reads LNHNV; CDR2 reads YYDKDF (reference sequence). Trimming stripped 0 bases from V and 4 bases from J, with 5 bases between. The CDR3 has 13 amino acids.

V and J are TRBV11-1 and TRBJ1-1; possibly TRBD1 for D (5 bases). V was pared by 0 bases and J by 11 bases, with 16 bases between. This CDR3 contains 14 residues. Germline V gene sequence: CDR1 SGHAT, CDR2 FQDESV (reference sequence). In nucleotides, the CDR3 is TGTGCCAGCAGCTTAGCGGGCGACAGTACCAGGGCTTTCTTT. Its translation is CASSLAGDSTRAFF.

This chain connects TRBV6-5 to TRBJ1-2, with D possibly matching TRBD1 (5 bases). In germline, CDR1 is MNHEY, CDR2 SVGAGI. The CDR3 runs to 15 residues. Trimming removed 6 bases at V and 3 bases at J, with 17 bases between. CDR3 bases: TGTGCCAGCAGCTTCACCGGGGGGTCTTACTATGGCTACACCTTC. The encoded protein is CASSFTGGSYYGYTF.

V and J are TRBV27 and TRBJ2-3, with 9 bases identical to TRBD2. The CDR3 has 16 amino acids. In germline, CDR1 is MNHEY, CDR2 SMNVEV (reference sequence). After removal of 5 bases from V and 1 base from J, the junction contained 7 bases not matched to a gene. The CDR3 DNA reads TGTGCCAGCAGTCGAATAGCGGGAGTTGGCACAGATACGCAGTATTTT. It translates to CASSRIAGVGTDTQYF.

This clone was found many times. J is TRBJ1-2 and V is TRBV7-9, with 7 bases that match TRBD1. The germline CDR1 and CDR2 sequences are SEHNR and FQNEAQ (reference sequence). This CDR3 comprises 15 residues. Losses at the gene ends were 1 base for V and 4 bases for J; bases not matched to a gene: 6. CDR3 DNA sequence: TGTGCCAGCAGCTTAGGGGACAGCTCAATCTATGGCTACACCTTC. The encoded protein is CASSLGDSSIYGYTF.

The chain joins TRBV5-1 to TRBJ2-7, with 8 bases lining up with TRBD2. CDR3 size: 13 residues. CDR1 and CDR2 (germline): SGHRS, YFSETQ. Trimming at V came to 8 bases and at J to 2 bases, leaving 6 bases not matched to a gene. CDR3 DNA sequence: TGCGCCAGTGGGCGGGGGGAGACCTACGAGCAGTACTTC. Protein product: CASGRGETYEQYF.

This chain links TRBV27 with TRBJ1-5; maybe TRBD1 (5 bases). This CDR3 spans 14 amino acids. Looked up from germline, CDR1 is MNHEY and CDR2 is SMNVEV (reference sequence). V was cut by 8 bases and J by 2 bases, with 13 bases left in between. The chain's CDR3 is CASGPWGGNQPQHF. The CDR3 nucleotides are TGTGCCAGCGGACCGTGGGGCGGCAATCAGCCCCAGCATTTT.

This chain connects TRBV19 to TRBJ2-1; D may be TRBD2 (6 bases). V lost 5 bases, J lost 2 bases, and 22 bases lay in between. Germline V gives CDR1 LNHDA, CDR2 SQIVND (reference sequence). This CDR3 region has 18 residues. The CDR3 bases are TGTGCCAGTAGTCCAGGCAACACAGGACTACCTACCTACAATGAGCAGTTCTTC. Amino acids: CASSPGNTGLPTYNEQFF. Looking up the rest from reference TRBV19 and TRBJ2-1 gives the full variable domain: DGGITQSPKYLFRKEGQNVTLSCEQNLNHDAMYWYRQDPGQGLRLIYYSQIVNDFQKGDIAEGYSVSREKKESFPLTVTSAQKNPTAFYLCASSPGNTGLPTYNEQFFGPGTRLTVL.

The chain uses TRBV4-1 and TRBJ1-1, with 9 bases that match TRBD1. The V gene's germline CDR1 is MGHRA and CDR2 YSYEKL. The CDR3 runs to 14 residues. Trimming at V came to 8 bases and at J to 5 bases, leaving 9 bases not matched to a gene. CDR3 in DNA: TGCGCCAGCCGAAGACAGGGGGGCCGAACTGAAGCTTTCTTT. Translated, it gives CASRRQGGRTEAFF.

V gene TRBV5-1 combines with J gene TRBJ1-2, with D perhaps matching TRBD1 (5 bases). Trimming shortened V by 3 bases and J by 6 bases, and 15 bases separated the two germline ends. The germline V gene encodes CDR1 SGHRS and CDR2 YFSETQ. CDR3 length: 14 residues. CDR3: CASSSVGRGDGYTF. DNA of the CDR3: TGCGCCAGCAGCTCGGTAGGGAGGGGAGATGGCTACACCTTC.

The chain uses TRBV5-4 and TRBJ1-4; 7 bases are shared with TRBD1. Germline-derived CDR1 and CDR2 are SGHNT and YYREEE (reference sequence). Losses at the gene ends were 0 bases for V and 8 bases for J; bases not matched to a gene: 1. CDR3 length: 13 amino acids. The CDR3 here is CASSLGGQEKLFF. CDR3 nucleotide sequence: TGTGCCAGCAGCTTGGGGGGACAGGAAAAACTGTTTTTT.

The chain is built from TRBV29-1 and TRBJ2-1; 7 bases are shared with TRBD2. Germline CDR1 SQVTM, CDR2 ANQGSEA. V lost 8 bases to trimming and J lost 2 bases; unmatched junction nucleotides: 12. CDR3 size: 15 residues. Written as DNA, the CDR3 is TGCAGCACAACCCCAGCGGGGCGCACCTACAATGAGCAGTTCTTC. Amino acids: CSTTPAGRTYNEQFF.